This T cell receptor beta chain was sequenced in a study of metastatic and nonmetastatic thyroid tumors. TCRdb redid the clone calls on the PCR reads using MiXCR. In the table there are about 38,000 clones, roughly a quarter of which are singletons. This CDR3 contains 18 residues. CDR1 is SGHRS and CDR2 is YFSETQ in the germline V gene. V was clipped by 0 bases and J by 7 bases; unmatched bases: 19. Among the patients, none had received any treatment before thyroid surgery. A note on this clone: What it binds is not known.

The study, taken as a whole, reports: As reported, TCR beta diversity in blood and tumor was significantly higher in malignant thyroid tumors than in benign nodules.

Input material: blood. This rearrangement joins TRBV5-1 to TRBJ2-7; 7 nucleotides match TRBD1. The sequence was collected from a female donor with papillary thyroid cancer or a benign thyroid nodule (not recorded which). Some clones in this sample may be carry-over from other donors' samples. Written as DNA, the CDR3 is TGCGCCAGCAGCTTGGTCCCACGACAGGGATCAGTGGGCGGGGAGCAGTACTTC. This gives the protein CASSLVPRQGSVGGEQYF. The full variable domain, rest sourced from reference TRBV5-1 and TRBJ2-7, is KAGVTQTPRYLIKTRGQQVTLSCSPISGHRSVSWYQQTPGQGLQFLFEYFSETQRNKGNFPGRFSGRQFSNSRSEMNVSTLELGDSALYLCASSLVPRQGSVGGEQYFGPGTRLTVT.